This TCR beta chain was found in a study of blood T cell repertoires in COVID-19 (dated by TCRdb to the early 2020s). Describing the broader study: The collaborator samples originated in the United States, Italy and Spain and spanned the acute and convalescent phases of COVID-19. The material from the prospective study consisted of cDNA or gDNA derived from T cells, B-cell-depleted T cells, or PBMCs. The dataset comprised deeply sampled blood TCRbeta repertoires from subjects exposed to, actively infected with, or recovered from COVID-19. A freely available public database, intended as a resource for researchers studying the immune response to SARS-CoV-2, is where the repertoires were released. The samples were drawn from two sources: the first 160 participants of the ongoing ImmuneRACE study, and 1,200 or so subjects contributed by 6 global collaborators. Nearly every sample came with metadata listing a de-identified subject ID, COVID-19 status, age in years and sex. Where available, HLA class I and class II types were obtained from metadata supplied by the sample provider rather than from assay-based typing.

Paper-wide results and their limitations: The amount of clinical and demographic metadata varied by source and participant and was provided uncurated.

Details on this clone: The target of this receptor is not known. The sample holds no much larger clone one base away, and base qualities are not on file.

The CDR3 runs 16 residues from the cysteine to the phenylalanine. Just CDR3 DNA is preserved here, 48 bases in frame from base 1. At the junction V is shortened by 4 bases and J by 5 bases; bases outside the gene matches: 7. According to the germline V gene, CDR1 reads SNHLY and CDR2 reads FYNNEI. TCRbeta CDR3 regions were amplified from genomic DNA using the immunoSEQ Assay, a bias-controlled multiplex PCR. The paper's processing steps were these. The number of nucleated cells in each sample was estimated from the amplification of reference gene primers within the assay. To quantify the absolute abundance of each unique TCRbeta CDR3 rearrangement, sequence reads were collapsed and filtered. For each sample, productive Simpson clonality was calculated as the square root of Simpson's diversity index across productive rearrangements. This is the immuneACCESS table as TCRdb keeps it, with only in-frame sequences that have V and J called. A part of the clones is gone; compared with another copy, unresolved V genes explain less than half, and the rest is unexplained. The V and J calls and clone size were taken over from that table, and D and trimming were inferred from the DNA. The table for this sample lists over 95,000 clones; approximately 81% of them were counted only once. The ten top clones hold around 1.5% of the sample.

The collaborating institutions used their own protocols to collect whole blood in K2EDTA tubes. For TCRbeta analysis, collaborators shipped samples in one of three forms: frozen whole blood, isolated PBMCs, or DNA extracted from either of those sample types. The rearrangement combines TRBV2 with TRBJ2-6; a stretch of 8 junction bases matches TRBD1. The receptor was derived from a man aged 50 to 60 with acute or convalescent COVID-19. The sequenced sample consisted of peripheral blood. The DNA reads TGTGCCAGCAGTGGACAGGGGATGGCTAGGGCCAACGTCCTGACTTTC. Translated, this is CASSGQGMARANVLTF.